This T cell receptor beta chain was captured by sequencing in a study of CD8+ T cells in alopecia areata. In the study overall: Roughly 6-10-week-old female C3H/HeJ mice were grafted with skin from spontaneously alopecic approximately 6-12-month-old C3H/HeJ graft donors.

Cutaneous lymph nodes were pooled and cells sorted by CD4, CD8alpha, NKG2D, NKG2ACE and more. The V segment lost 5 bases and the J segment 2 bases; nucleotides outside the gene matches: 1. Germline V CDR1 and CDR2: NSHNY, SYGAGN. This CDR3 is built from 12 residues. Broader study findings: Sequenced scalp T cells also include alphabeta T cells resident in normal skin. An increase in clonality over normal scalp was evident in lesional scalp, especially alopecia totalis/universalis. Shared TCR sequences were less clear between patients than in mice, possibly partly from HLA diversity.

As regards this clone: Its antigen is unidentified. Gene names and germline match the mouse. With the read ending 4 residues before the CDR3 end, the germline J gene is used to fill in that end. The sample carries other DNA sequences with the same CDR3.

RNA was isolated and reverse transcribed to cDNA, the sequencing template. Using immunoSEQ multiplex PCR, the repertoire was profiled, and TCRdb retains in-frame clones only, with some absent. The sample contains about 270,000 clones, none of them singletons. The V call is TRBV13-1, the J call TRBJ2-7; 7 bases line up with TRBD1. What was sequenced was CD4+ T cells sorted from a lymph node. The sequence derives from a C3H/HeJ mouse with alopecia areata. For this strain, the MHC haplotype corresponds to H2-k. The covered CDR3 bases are TGTGCCAGCAGGGGGACAGCCTAT. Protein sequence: CASRGTAY. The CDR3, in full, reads CASRGTAYEQYF.